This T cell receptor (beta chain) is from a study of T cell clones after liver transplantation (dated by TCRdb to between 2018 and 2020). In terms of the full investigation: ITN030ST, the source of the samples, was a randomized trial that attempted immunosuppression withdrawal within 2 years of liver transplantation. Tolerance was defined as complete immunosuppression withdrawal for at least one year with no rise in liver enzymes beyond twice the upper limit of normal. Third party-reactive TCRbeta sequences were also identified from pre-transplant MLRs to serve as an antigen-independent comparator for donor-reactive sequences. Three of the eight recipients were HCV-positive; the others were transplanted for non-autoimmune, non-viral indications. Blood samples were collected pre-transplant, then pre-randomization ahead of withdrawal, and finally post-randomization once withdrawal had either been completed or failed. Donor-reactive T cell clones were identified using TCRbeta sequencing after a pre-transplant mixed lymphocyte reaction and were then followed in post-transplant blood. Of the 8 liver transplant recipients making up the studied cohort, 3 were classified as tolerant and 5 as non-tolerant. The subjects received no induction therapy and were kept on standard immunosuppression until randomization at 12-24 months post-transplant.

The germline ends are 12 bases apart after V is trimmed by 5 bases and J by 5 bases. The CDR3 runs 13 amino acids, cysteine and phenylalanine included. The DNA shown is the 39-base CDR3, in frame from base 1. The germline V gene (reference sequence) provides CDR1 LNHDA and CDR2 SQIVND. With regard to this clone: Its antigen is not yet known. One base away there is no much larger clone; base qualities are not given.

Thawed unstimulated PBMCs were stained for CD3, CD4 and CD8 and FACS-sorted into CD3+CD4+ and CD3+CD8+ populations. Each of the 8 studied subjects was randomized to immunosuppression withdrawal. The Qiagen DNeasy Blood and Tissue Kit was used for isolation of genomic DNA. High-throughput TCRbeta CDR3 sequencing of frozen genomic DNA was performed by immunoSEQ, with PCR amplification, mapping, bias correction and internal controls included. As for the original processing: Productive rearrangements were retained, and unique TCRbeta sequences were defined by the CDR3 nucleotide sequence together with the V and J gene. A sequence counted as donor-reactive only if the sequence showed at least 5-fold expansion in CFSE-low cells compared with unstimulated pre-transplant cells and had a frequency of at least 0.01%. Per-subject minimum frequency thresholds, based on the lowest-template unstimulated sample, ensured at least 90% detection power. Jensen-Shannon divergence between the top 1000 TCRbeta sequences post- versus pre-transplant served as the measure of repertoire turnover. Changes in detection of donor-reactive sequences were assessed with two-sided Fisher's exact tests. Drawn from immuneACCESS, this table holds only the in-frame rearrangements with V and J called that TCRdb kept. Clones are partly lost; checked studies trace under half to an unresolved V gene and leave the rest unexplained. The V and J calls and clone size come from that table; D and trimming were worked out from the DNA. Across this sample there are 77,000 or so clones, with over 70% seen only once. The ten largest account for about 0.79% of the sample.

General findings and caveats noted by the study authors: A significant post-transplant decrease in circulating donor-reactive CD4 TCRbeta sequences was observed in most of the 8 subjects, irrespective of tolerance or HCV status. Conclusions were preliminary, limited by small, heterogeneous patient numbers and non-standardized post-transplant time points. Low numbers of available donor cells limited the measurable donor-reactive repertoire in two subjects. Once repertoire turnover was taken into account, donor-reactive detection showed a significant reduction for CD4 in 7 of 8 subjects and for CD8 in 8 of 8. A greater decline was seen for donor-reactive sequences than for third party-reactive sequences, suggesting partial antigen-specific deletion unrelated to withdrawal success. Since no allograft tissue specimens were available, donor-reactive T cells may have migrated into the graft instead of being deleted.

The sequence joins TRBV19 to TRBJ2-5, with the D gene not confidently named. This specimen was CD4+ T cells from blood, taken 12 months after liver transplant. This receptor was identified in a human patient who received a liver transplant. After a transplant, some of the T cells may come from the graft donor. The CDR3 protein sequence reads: CASSGPERETQYF. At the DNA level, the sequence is TGTGCCAGTAGTGGGCCAGAACGGGAGACCCAGTACTTC. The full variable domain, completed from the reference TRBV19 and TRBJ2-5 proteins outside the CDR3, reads DGGITQSPKYLFRKEGQNVTLSCEQNLNHDAMYWYRQDPGQGLRLIYYSQIVNDFQKGDIAEGYSVSREKKESFPLTVTSAQKNPTAFYLCASSGPERETQYFGPGTRLLVL.